The T cell receptor beta chain under discussion was sequenced for a study of blood T cell repertoires in COVID-19. Study overall: Nucleic acid was either cDNA or gDNA, and it came from T cells, B-cell-depleted T cells, or PBMCs.

The germline gives CDR1 SNHLY, CDR2 FYNNEI. This CDR3 is 14 amino acids long. J lost 2 bases, V lost 3 bases, and 2 bases had no gene match. The authors' processing: Reference gene primers were amplified, and this amplification served to estimate nucleated cell counts. Clones were sequenced by immunoSEQ multiplex PCR, and TCRdb holds only the in-frame ones, with some missing. That table gives V, J and clone size, and the DNA gave D and trimming. The sample holds around 190,000 clones, approximately 88% seen once. The study recruited people aged roughly 18 to 100 years across under 25 US areas. Two negative PCRs, clearance, or symptom resolution had been documented for recovered Cohort 3 donors.

This receptor was taken from a woman younger than 30 who had recovered from COVID-19. The sequencing sample was made of PBMCs or T cells enriched from blood (not recorded which). The chain links TRBV2 to TRBJ1-2; 8 nucleotides agree with TRBD1. The CDR3 coding sequence is TGTGCCAGCAGTGACAGGGGGCAGAACTATGGCTACACCTTC. Protein: CASSDRGQNYGYTF. The entire variable domain, with the rest obtained from reference TRBV2 and TRBJ1-2, is as follows: EPEVTQTPSHQVTQMGQEVILRCVPISNHLYFYWYRQILGQKVEFLVSFYNNEISEKSEIFDDQFSVERPDGSNFTLKIRSTKLEDSAMYFCASSDRGQNYGYTFGSGTRLTVV.